This T cell receptor beta chain was captured by sequencing in a study of cytomegalovirus exposure and HLA in healthy donors. PCR involved 60 Vbeta and 13 Jbeta primers. The table came from immunoSEQ multiplex PCR; TCRdb's copy has only in-frame clones and leaves some out. The table has 120,000 to 150,000 clones, 73% seen once. The CDR3 runs 15 residues. Trimming stripped 5 bases from V and 5 bases from J, with 18 bases between. CDR1 and CDR2 (germline): MNHEY, SVGAGI. V gene TRBV6-5 combines with J gene TRBJ2-5; D ambiguous. The source of this sequence is a woman aged 40 to 50 in good health and CMV-seronegative. Material: PBMCs. CDR3 sequence (DNA): TGTGCCAGCAGTGGTGGGCCCCTCGTACGGGAGACCCAGTACTTC. Amino acid sequence: CASSGGPLVRETQYF.